This is a list of T cell receptor beta chains from one sample in a study of blood T cell repertoires in COVID-19. The data were produced by immunoSEQ multiplex PCR, yet TCRdb's version contains in-frame clones alone and is incomplete. This sample yields 200,000 or so clones, of which 83% are seen a single time; approximately 4.9% belongs to the top ten. Sequences were obtained from PBMCs or T cells enriched from blood (not recorded which). The receptors were gathered from a woman in her forties or fifties who had been exposed to COVID-19. Both conserved end residues are part of each CDR3. D genes are given only for firm matches. Where a row states a size, it is once, few, many or the class of an expanded clone; other rows omit it.

j_gene	d_gene	v_gene	abundance	CDR3aa	CDR3nt
TRBJ1-1	NA	TRBV7-2	NA	CASSLVKNTEAFF	TGTGCCAGCAGCTTAGTCAAGAACACTGAAGCTTTCTTT
TRBJ2-1	TRBD1	TRBV11-2	NA	CASSSPGQGWGEQFF	TGTGCCAGCAGCTCACCGGGACAGGGGTGGGGTGAGCAGTTCTTC
TRBJ2-5	NA	TRBV21-1	NA	CATRPETQYF	TGTGCCACTAGGCCGGAGACCCAGTACTTC
TRBJ1-1	NA	TRBV5-4	NA	CASSDGVNTEAFF	TGTGCCAGCAGCGACGGGGTTAACACTGAAGCTTTCTTT
TRBJ1-1	NA	TRBV4-2	NA	CASSRSRLEGNTEAFF	TGTGCCAGCAGCCGAAGCAGGTTGGAGGGGAACACTGAAGCTTTCTTT
TRBJ1-5	NA	TRBV5-6	NA	CASSLRGVRNQPQHF	TGTGCCAGCAGCTTGCGGGGGGTCCGCAATCAGCCCCAGCATTTT
TRBJ1-1	NA	TRBV9	NA	CASSVEGGTEAFF	TGTGCCAGCAGCGTAGAAGGAGGCACTGAAGCTTTCTTT
TRBJ1-1	NA	TRBV5-1	NA	CASRPGGGAEAFF	TGCGCCAGCAGGCCGGGCGGAGGGGCTGAAGCTTTCTTT
TRBJ2-7	NA	TRBV28	NA	CASSLQGEQYF	TGTGCCAGCAGTTTACAGGGCGAGCAGTACTTC
TRBJ2-1	NA	TRBV7-2	NA	CASRLGGGDYNEQFF	TGTGCCAGCCGATTGGGAGGGGGGGACTACAATGAGCAGTTCTTC
TRBJ1-2	NA	TRBV5-6	NA	CASSFLRGGYTF	TGTGCCAGCAGCTTTCTCAGGGGCGGCTACACCTTC
TRBJ2-7	NA	TRBV28	NA	CASSINYGEQYF	TGTGCCAGCAGTATTAACTACGGCGAGCAGTACTTC
TRBJ2-7	TRBD1	TRBV19	NA	CASSRGQGLFYEQYF	TGTGCCAGTAGCCGGGGACAGGGCCTCTTCTACGAGCAGTACTTC
TRBJ1-2	NA	TRBV6-1	NA	CASSEAPANYGYTF	TGTGCCAGCAGTGAAGCTCCAGCTAACTATGGCTACACCTTC
TRBJ2-1	NA	TRBV27	NA	CASSPRRSSYNEQFF	TGTGCCAGCAGCCCACGACGGAGCTCCTACAATGAGCAGTTCTTC
TRBJ1-2	TRBD1	TRBV24-1	NA	CATSDPGQGNYGYTF	TGTGCCACCAGTGATCCGGGACAGGGGAACTATGGCTACACCTTC
TRBJ2-3	TRBD1	TRBV2	NA	CATGTGGWDTQYF	TGTGCCACCGGGACAGGGGGATGGGATACGCAGTATTTT
TRBJ1-5	NA	TRBV7-3	NA	CASRHGSGVRQPQHF	TGTGCCAGCAGACACGGGAGTGGGGTGCGGCAGCCCCAGCATTTT
TRBJ1-1	NA	TRBV19	NA	CASSSRVQNTEAFF	TGTGCCAGTAGTTCCAGGGTTCAGAACACTGAAGCTTTCTTT
TRBJ1-2	TRBD1	TRBV5-6	NA	CASSLSGGQGAYGYTF	TGTGCCAGCAGCTTGTCAGGTGGACAGGGGGCCTATGGCTACACCTTC
TRBJ1-2	NA	TRBV6-6	NA	CATSGTSYGYTF	TGTGCCACCTCCGGGACAAGCTATGGCTACACCTTC
TRBJ1-5	NA	TRBV19	NA	CASRGGEHQPQHF	TGTGCCAGTAGAGGAGGGGAGCATCAGCCCCAGCATTTT
TRBJ2-1	NA	TRBV20-1	NA	CSASNHEQFF	TGCAGTGCTTCTAACCATGAGCAGTTCTTC
TRBJ2-5	NA	TRBV6-4	NA	CASSHGETQYF	TGTGCCAGCAGCCACGGGGAGACCCAGTACTTC
TRBJ2-3	NA	TRBV24-1	NA	CATSHADTQYF	TGTGCCACCAGTCACGCGGATACGCAGTATTTT
TRBJ1-5	NA	TRBV7-2	NA	CASSLDAGPNQPQHF	TGTGCCAGCAGCCTTGACGCGGGACCTAATCAGCCCCAGCATTTT
TRBJ1-1	NA	TRBV10-2	NA	CASSDPGVTEAFF	TGCGCCAGCAGTGACCCAGGGGTTACTGAAGCTTTCTTT
TRBJ2-7	NA	TRBV2	NA	CASSRSSYEQYF	TGTGCCAGCTCCCGTTCCTCCTACGAGCAGTACTTC
TRBJ1-5	TRBD1	TRBV28	NA	CASSLSDRVYQPQHF	TGTGCCAGCAGTTTATCCGACAGGGTATATCAGCCCCAGCATTTT
TRBJ2-7	TRBD2	TRBV10-2	NA	CATQVAGGLYEQYF	TGCGCCACCCAAGTAGCGGGGGGTTTGTACGAGCAGTACTTC
TRBJ1-2	NA	TRBV2	NA	CASGVGGLSNYGYTF	TGTGCCAGCGGTGTGGGGGGACTTTCTAACTATGGCTACACCTTC
TRBJ2-2	NA	TRBV7-9	NA	CASSFERNTGELFF	TGTGCCAGCAGCTTCGAGCGGAACACCGGGGAGCTGTTTTTT
TRBJ2-5	NA	TRBV27	NA	CASSLDGEETQYF	TGTGCCAGCAGTTTGGACGGGGAAGAGACCCAGTACTTC
TRBJ2-1	TRBD2	TRBV9	NA	CASSVQAGVNEQFF	TGTGCCAGCAGCGTTCAAGCGGGGGTGAATGAGCAGTTCTTC
TRBJ1-6	NA	TRBV12-3/TRBV12-4	NA	CASTPDRYSPLHF	TGTGCCAGCACCCCGGACAGATATTCACCCCTCCACTTT
TRBJ1-1	NA	TRBV5-1	NA	CASRLSGGPEAFF	TGCGCCAGCAGACTCAGTGGAGGACCTGAAGCTTTCTTT
TRBJ2-7	TRBD1	TRBV28	NA	CASSTTGETYEQYF	TGTGCCAGCAGCACGACAGGGGAGACCTACGAGCAGTACTTC
TRBJ2-7	NA	TRBV29-1	NA	CSVEVLETGNSYEQYF	TGCAGCGTTGAAGTACTCGAGACAGGCAATTCCTACGAGCAGTACTTC
TRBJ2-5	TRBD2	TRBV5-6	once	CASSSKRTSGRPGWETQYF	TGTGCCAGCAGCTCCAAAAGGACTAGCGGGCGCCCGGGGTGGGAGACCCAGTACTTC
TRBJ1-1	TRBD1	TRBV5-8	NA	CASSLGRGTADTEAFF	TGTGCCAGCAGCTTGGGGCGAGGGACAGCAGACACTGAAGCTTTCTTT
TRBJ1-5	NA	TRBV24-1	NA	CATSGSLNQPQHF	TGTGCCACCAGTGGGTCACTCAATCAGCCCCAGCATTTT
TRBJ2-7	NA	TRBV20-1	NA	CSASPQGGTYEQYF	TGCAGTGCTAGTCCCCAGGGAGGAACCTACGAGCAGTACTTC
TRBJ2-5	NA	TRBV27	few	CASSSSWGGAETQYF	NA
TRBJ2-1	NA	TRBV5-4	NA	CASSQGEGTGTSYNEQFF	TGTGCCAGCAGCCAGGGAGAAGGGACTGGGACCTCATACAATGAGCAGTTCTTC
TRBJ1-5	NA	TRBV19	NA	CASSSQGVDQPQHF	TGTGCCAGTAGTTCACAGGGAGTTGATCAGCCCCAGCATTTT
TRBJ1-1	NA	TRBV11-2	once	CASSYGQNTEAFF	TGTGCCAGCAGCTATGGACAGAACACTGAAGCTTTCTTT
TRBJ2-2	NA	TRBV5-4	NA	CASSLKQLEVSAGELFF	TGTGCCAGCAGCCTAAAACAACTAGAAGTTAGTGCCGGGGAGCTGTTTTTT
TRBJ2-5	NA	TRBV14	NA	CASSQPLRTQYF	TGTGCCAGCAGCCAACCCCTTAGGACCCAGTACTTC
TRBJ1-5	NA	TRBV24-1	NA	CATSEPGRQPQHF	TGTGCCACCAGTGAGCCAGGGAGGCAGCCCCAGCATTTT
TRBJ1-2	NA	TRBV18	NA	CASSPSTGPDYGYTF	TGTGCCAGCTCACCAAGTACAGGGCCCGACTATGGCTACACCTTC
TRBJ2-7	TRBD1	TRBV7-9	NA	CASSASTGSYEQYF	TGTGCCAGCAGCGCTTCGACAGGGTCCTACGAGCAGTACTTC
TRBJ1-1	NA	TRBV19	NA	CASSRTGQGNTEAFF	TGTGCCAGTAGTAGAACAGGGCAGGGGAACACTGAAGCTTTCTTT
TRBJ2-7	NA	TRBV6-1	NA	CASSEGPISYEQYF	TGTGCCAGCAGTGAGGGGCCCATCTCCTACGAGCAGTACTTC
TRBJ2-1	NA	TRBV20-1	NA	CSASSFERRGGGSYNEQFF	TGCAGTGCTAGTTCTTTCGAGCGGAGGGGGGGAGGGTCCTACAATGAGCAGTTCTTC
TRBJ1-6	NA	TRBV21-1	once	CACPWDRDSPLHF	TGTGCCTGTCCCTGGGACAGAGATTCACCCCTCCACTTT